This T cell receptor (beta chain) was documented in a study of technical replicates of blood from a few donors (dated by TCRdb to the late 2010s). V lost 1 base and J lost 0 bases, and the count of bases not matched to a germline gene is 6. From the cysteine through the phenylalanine, the CDR3 covers 19 amino acids. Only the CDR3 DNA stays, 57 bases, in frame from base 1. CDR1 and CDR2 are read off the germline V gene as LGHNT and FRNRAP. A remark on this clone: Its antigen remains undetermined. No much larger clonotype is one base removed from it; base qualities were not supplied.

Library creation used the immunoSEQ multiplex PCR assay. In TCRdb, the immuneACCESS table is reduced to in-frame sequences with V and J assigned. These tables do not hold every clone; where another copy was compared, an unresolved V gene accounts for under half, and the others remain unexplained. This sample gives about 60,000 clones in total; around 93% of them show up just once. In total, the top ten clones hold about 4.6% of the sample. The material sequenced was PBMCs. Rearrangement joined TRBV12-5 to TRBJ1-6, and TRBD1 matches 10 of the central bases. This TCR was recovered from a human donor in good health. Some clones in this sample may be carry-over from other donors' samples. The CDR3 region: CASGLAGTGVPSYNSPLHF. DNA sequence: TGTGCTAGTGGTTTGGCCGGGACAGGGGTCCCCTCCTATAATTCACCCCTCCACTTT.